The 14 T cell receptor beta chains listed next were all sequenced from one sample in a study of blood T cells in healthy people across ages. Combining a sample-barcoded 5' primer with a J-beta primer mix, a second PCR ran for about 6 to 11 cycles. TCRdb ran MiXCR on the 5' RACE reads and lists one entry per CDR3 protein. The sample carries roughly 800,000 distinct CDR3 sequences, 58% recorded once. Sample: blood. Every receptor here comes from a man aged 30 to 39 in good health.

At least ten counts were recorded for this clonotype. This CDR3 is CAYGQNGYTF. The CDR3 region has the DNA TGTGCCTACGGACAGAATGGCTACACCTTC. The chain uses TRBV30 and TRBJ1-2; maybe TRBD1 (6 bases). The CDR3 runs to 10 residues. In germline, CDR1 is GTSNPN, CDR2 SVGIG (reference sequence). V lost 7 bases to trimming and J lost 6 bases, with 9 bases between them.

The chain combines TRBV7-9 with TRBJ2-3; D ambiguous. CDR3 length: 13 residues. Trimming stripped 1 base from V and 14 bases from J, with 16 bases between. The germline V gene encodes CDR1 SEHNR and CDR2 FQNEAQ (reference sequence). CDR3 nucleotides: TGTGCCAGCAGCTTAGAATCTGGCGGTAAGGGGTATTTT. Residues: CASSLESGGKGYF.

The chain couples TRBV29-1 to TRBJ2-1; D might be TRBD1 (5 bases). Germline CDR1 reads SQVTM; CDR2 reads ANQGSEA. The germline V and J ends were trimmed by 0 bases and 4 bases, with 7 bases remaining between them. CDR3 length equals 13 residues. The CDR3 coding sequence is TGCAGCGTTGAAGATTCAGGGTACAATGAGCAGTTCTTC. It specifies CSVEDSGYNEQFF.

J is TRBJ1-5 and V is TRBV7-2; D is possibly TRBD1 (5 bases). The length of the CDR3 is 15 residues. CDR1 is SGHTA and CDR2 is FQGNSA in the germline V gene. Between the trimmed V and J ends, which lost 5 bases and 4 bases, there was a span of 15 bases. The CDR3 sequence: CASSPTGTANQPQHF. The CDR3 DNA follows: TGTGCCAGCAGCCCTACGGGGACGGCGAATCAGCCCCAGCATTTT.

The chain joins TRBV25-1 to TRBJ2-7; D is unresolved. Trimming shortened V by 2 bases and J by 4 bases, and 15 bases separated the two germline ends. This CDR3 spans 15 amino acids. Germline CDR1 MGHDK, CDR2 SYGVNS. The chain's CDR3 is CASSEGKAWGYEQYF. The CDR3 DNA follows: TGTGCCAGCAGTGAAGGAAAAGCCTGGGGTTACGAGCAGTACTTC.

J is TRBJ2-1 and V is TRBV20-1; TRBD2 agrees at 11 bases. The ends lost 5 bases at V and 6 bases at J; junction bases unmatched: 6. This CDR3 spans 14 amino acids. In germline, CDR1 is DFQATT, CDR2 SNEGSKA (reference sequence). This CDR3 reads CSAGRLAGFNEQFF. Here the CDR3 DNA reads TGCAGTGCTGGCAGACTAGCGGGGTTCAATGAGCAGTTCTTC.

V is TRBV4-2 and J is TRBJ2-2, with D uncertain. Germline loops: CDR1 LGHNA, CDR2 YNFKEQ. The germline V and J ends were trimmed by 4 bases and 4 bases, with 10 bases remaining between them. The CDR3 loop spans 14 amino acids. CDR3 in amino acids: CASSLRLTTGELFF. The CDR3 DNA reads TGTGCCAGCAGCCTCAGGTTAACCACCGGGGAGCTGTTTTTT.

The sample holds a few counts of this clonotype. This sequence joins TRBV4-2 and TRBJ1-6, with TRBD1 as a possible D gene (5 bases). CDR3 length: 16 amino acids. Trimming removed 0 bases at V and 9 bases at J, with 15 bases between. Germline lookup yields CDR1 LGHNA and CDR2 YNFKEQ. The CDR3 DNA is TGTGCCAGCAGCCAAGACGGGACTACTCCGGGTTCACCCCTCCACTTT. This gives the protein CASSQDGTTPGSPLHF.

This clonotype was detected a few times. V usage is TRBV27 and J usage is TRBJ2-4, with D unclear. Matching the DNA end better, TRBJ2-7 makes the J call doubtful. The CDR3 has 14 residues. The V gene's germline CDR1 is MNHEY and CDR2 SMNVEV (reference sequence). CDR3: CASSLTRNLYEQYF. The CDR3 DNA is TGTGCCAGCAGTTTAACACGGAACCTCTACGAGCAGTACTTC.

The V call is TRBV2, the J call TRBJ2-5, with a possible D match to TRBD2 (5 bases). V gave up 8 bases and J gave up 0 bases, with 19 bases separating them. Germline V lookup: CDR1 SNHLY, CDR2 FYNNEI. The CDR3 consists of 16 residues. CDR3 coding DNA: TGTGCCAGCGGAGGCGCGGACCACGTGTACCAAGAGACCCAGTACTTC. This gives the protein CASGGADHVYQETQYF. The entire variable domain, with the rest obtained from reference TRBV2 and TRBJ2-5, is as follows: EPEVTQTPSHQVTQMGQEVILRCVPISNHLYFYWYRQILGQKVEFLVSFYNNEISEKSEIFDDQFSVERPDGSNFTLKIRSTKLEDSAMYFCASGGADHVYQETQYFGPGTRLLVL.

V usage is TRBV12-3 or TRBV12-4 and J usage is TRBJ2-3, with 8 positions matching TRBD1. This CDR3 contains 15 residues. V trimming: 5 bases; J trimming: 6 bases; junction bases outside the gene matches: 10. The CDR3 protein is CASSLNPTGADTQYF. CDR3 sequence (DNA): TGTGCCAGCAGTCTAAACCCGACAGGGGCGGATACGCAGTATTTT.

The table lists this clonotype with a count of one. This chain links TRBV9 with TRBJ2-7, with TRBD1 as a possible D gene (5 bases). With the DNA end fitting TRBJ2-5 better, the J assignment may be wrong. In germline, CDR1 is SGDLS, CDR2 YYNGEE. The CDR3 extends over 17 amino acids. Here the CDR3 DNA reads TGTGCCAGCAGCGTAGGTCATGGCAGGGTATCCCAAGAGACCCAGTACTTC. Its protein is CASSVGHGRVSQETQYF.

This clonotype was seen a handful of times. The genes are TRBV6-5 and TRBJ2-5; D is perhaps TRBD2 (5 bases). Germline assignment: CDR1 MNHEY and CDR2 SVGAGI. Trimming stripped 2 bases from V and 2 bases from J, with 9 bases between. CDR3 length equals 14 residues. The CDR3 bases are TGTGCCAGCAGTTACGTAGGGAGTCAAGAGACCCAGTACTTC. Amino acids: CASSYVGSQETQYF.

This clonotype was found a few times. The rearrangement joins TRBV20-1 to TRBJ2-3; tentative D call: TRBD1 (6 bases). V was shortened by 0 bases and J by 5 bases, with 15 bases between the two germline ends. The CDR3 totals 15 residues. CDR1 is DFQATT, CDR2 SNEGSKA, per germline (reference sequence). DNA of the CDR3: TGCAGTGCTAGAGATTTTACAGGGACATTAGATACGCAGTATTTT. Translated, it gives CSARDFTGTLDTQYF.